These 9 T cell receptor beta chains were sequenced from one sample in a study of T-cell memory formation after mild COVID-19 (dated by TCRdb to 2020 to 2023). Library preparation was by 5' RACE. Reads for this sample came from an Illumina NovaSeq 6000. The public sequencing data were trimmed at Q25 with fastp and processed into clonotypes with MiXCR by TCRdb, which kept only in-frame beta chains. Every entry covers one CDR3 protein and lists the most common genes and DNA from its rows. The sample yields approximately 290,000 distinct CDR3 sequences; over 7% were counted once. The top ten hold around a fifth of the sample. Sequencing input: PBMCs or a T cell subset sorted from them (not recorded which). The source of these receptors is a man younger than 35 who had mild COVID-19 (a few samples of this study predate the infection). The sample titles of this study are shuffled in the database, so cell type and time point are left out; the donor was told from shared clones.

This clonotype was detected ten times or more. This chain joins TRBV12-3 or TRBV12-4 and TRBJ2-2, with 7 nucleotides matching TRBD2. This CDR3 contains 16 residues. Germline trimming cut 3 bases from V and 2 bases from J; bases unmatched to any gene: 6. DNA for the CDR3: TGTGCCAGCAGTTTTGGGGCTAGCGGCAACACCGGGGAGCTGTTTTTT. Protein: CASSFGASGNTGELFF.

This clonotype was seen at least ten times. The CDR3 DNA follows: TGTGCCAGCAGTCGACTGATTAGCAATCAGCCCCAGCATTTT. Protein sequence: CASSRLISNQPQHF. The chain joins TRBV12-3 or TRBV12-4 to TRBJ1-5; D is unresolved. This CDR3 region has 14 residues. The germline V and J ends were trimmed by 5 bases and 0 bases, with 8 bases remaining between them.

This clonotype has a count of ten or more. V usage is TRBV4-1 and J usage is TRBJ2-6; the D gene is possibly TRBD2 (7 bases). The V end was cut by 0 bases, the J end by 1 base, with 22 bases between. The CDR3 is 21 residues long. Germline V lookup: CDR1 MGHRA, CDR2 YSYEKL. CDR3 bases: TGCGCCAGCAGCCAAGATTTTCGGGGGGCGCGGCTATCTTCTGGGGCCAACGTCCTGACTTTC. Amino acids: CASSQDFRGARLSSGANVLTF.

This clonotype has more than one count but fewer than ten. The chain employs TRBV4-1 and TRBJ2-5; D might be TRBD2 (5 bases). Germline values: CDR1 MGHRA, CDR2 YSYEKL. CDR3 length: 14 amino acids. V was pared by 1 base and J by 5 bases, with 11 bases between. The CDR3 spells CASSQGPGGETQYF. CDR3 bases: TGCGCCAGCAGCCAAGGGCCGGGCGGGGAGACCCAGTACTTC.

The chain recombines TRBV7-3 with TRBJ1-1; D is unclear. There are 14 residues in the CDR3. The germline V gene has CDR1 SGHTA and CDR2 FQGTGA. Trimming pared 5 bases from V and 8 bases from J, leaving 18 bases between. The CDR3: CASSPKAGIGEAFF. The CDR3 DNA follows: TGTGCCAGCAGCCCTAAGGCGGGGATTGGAGAAGCTTTCTTT.

The table lists this clonotype with a few counts. The V call is TRBV25-1, the J call TRBJ2-4; perhaps TRBD1 as D (5 bases). The V gene's germline CDR1 is MGHDK and CDR2 SYGVNS. This CDR3 is built from 15 residues. With 9 bases removed from V and 1 base from J, the gap between germline ends came to 16 bases. The CDR3 protein is CASQGSPVAKNIQYF. In nucleotides, the CDR3 is TGTGCCAGTCAGGGTTCCCCTGTGGCCAAAAACATTCAGTACTTC.

CDR3 loop: CSVRGQGTREQYV. CDR3 nucleotide sequence: TGCAGTGTCAGAGGACAGGGTACGCGCGAGCAGTACGTC. The chain employs TRBV20-1 and TRBJ2-7, with 8 positions matching TRBD1. This CDR3 has 13 residues. V lost 7 bases to trimming and J lost 6 bases; unmatched junction nucleotides: 11. Per germline, CDR1 DFQATT and CDR2 SNEGSKA (reference sequence).

This clonotype has just a few counts. The CDR3 here is CASSLSSRRPLGEAFF. In nucleotides, the CDR3 is TGTGCCAGCAGTTTATCCTCGCGGAGACCCCTGGGAGAAGCTTTCTTT. The rearrangement uses TRBV27 and TRBJ1-1; D gene unclear. CDR3 length equals 16 residues. Germline V gene data show CDR1 as MNHEY and CDR2 as SMNVEV (reference sequence). V was clipped by 0 bases and J by 8 bases, with 19 bases between them.

This clonotype was found a few times. The chain recombines TRBV18 with TRBJ2-1; D is possibly TRBD1 or TRBD2 (5 bases each). From germline, CDR1 is KGHSH and CDR2 LQKENI. Trimming stripped 3 bases from V and 7 bases from J, with 16 bases between. The CDR3 extends over 15 amino acids. CDR3 sequence reads: CASSPRPGRGNEQFF. The CDR3 nucleotides read TGTGCCAGCTCACCCCGCCCAGGGAGAGGGAATGAGCAGTTCTTC.